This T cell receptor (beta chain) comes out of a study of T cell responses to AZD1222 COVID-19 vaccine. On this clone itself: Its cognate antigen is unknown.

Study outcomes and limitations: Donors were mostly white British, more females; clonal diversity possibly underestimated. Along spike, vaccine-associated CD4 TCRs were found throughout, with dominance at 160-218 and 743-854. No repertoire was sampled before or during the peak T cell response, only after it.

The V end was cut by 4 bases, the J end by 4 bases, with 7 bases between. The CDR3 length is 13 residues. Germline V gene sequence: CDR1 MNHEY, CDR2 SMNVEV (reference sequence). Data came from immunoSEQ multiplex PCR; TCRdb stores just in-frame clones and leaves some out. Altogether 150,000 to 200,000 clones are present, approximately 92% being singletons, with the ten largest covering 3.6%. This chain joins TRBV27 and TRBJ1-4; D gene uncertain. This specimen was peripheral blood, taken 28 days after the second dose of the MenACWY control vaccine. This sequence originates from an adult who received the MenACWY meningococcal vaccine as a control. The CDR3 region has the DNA TGTGCCAGCAGTTCGGGCCGTAATGAAAAACTGTTTTTT. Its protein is CASSSGRNEKLFF. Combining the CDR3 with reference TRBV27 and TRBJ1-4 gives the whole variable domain EAQVTQNPRYLITVTGKKLTVTCSQNMNHEYMSWYRQDPGLGLRQIYYSMNVEVTDKGDVPEGYKVSRKEKRNFPLILESPSPNQTSLYFCASSSGRNEKLFFGSGTQLSVL.